The clone carrying this TCR beta chain was observed a few times. The antigen remains unidentified. The germline V gene encodes CDR1 ENHRY and CDR2 SYGVKD. V dropped 6 bases and J dropped 6 bases, with 17 bases sitting between them. This CDR3 region has 14 residues. A single record per CDR3 protein comes from TCRdb applying MiXCR to the 5' RACE reads. In the table there are some 150,000 distinct CDR3 sequences, approximately 5.7% of which are singletons. The source of the sample is a study of T-cell memory formation after mild COVID-19. General study results and limits: The finding that pre-infection memory included some responding clones suggested that cross-reactive memory joined.

This clonotype was obtained from an adult woman who had mild COVID-19 (a few samples of this study predate the infection). Cell type and time point are not known. Source material: PBMCs or a T cell subset sorted from them (not recorded which). The V and J genes are TRBV10-3 and TRBJ1-2; D is perhaps TRBD1 (5 bases). CDR3 coding DNA: TGTGCCATCAGCCCCGGGACTCGGAAGGATGGCTACACCTTC. It specifies CAISPGTRKDGYTF.